This is a list of T cell receptor beta chains from one sample in a study of blood T cells in healthy people across ages. Using its own MiXCR run on the 5' RACE reads, TCRdb lists one record per CDR3 protein. The table includes some 860,000 distinct CDR3 sequences, about 56% detected once. The specimen was blood. The receptors here all came from a man aged 35 to 55 in good health. The CDR3 runs from the conserved cysteine through the conserved F or W. D genes are given only for firm matches. The listing skips clone size in some rows; elsewhere it reads once, few, many or a size class.

>TRBJ2-1|NA|TRBV29-1|NA|13
CSVDTGHTGEQFF
TGCAGCGTTGACACAGGGCATACCGGTGAGCAGTTCTTC
>TRBJ1-2|NA|TRBV6-5|NA|13
CASSYSSDRGYTF
TGTGCCAGCAGTTACTCCTCAGACCGTGGCTACACCTTC
>TRBJ2-5|NA|TRBV6-5|NA|14
CASSKTRQQETQYF
TGTGCCAGCAGTAAGACCCGACAGCAAGAGACCCAGTACTTC
>TRBJ2-3|NA|TRBV12-5|many|18
CASGPIIHRAGVTDTQYF
TGTGCTAGTGGGCCTATAATTCACAGGGCTGGGGTGACAGATACGCAGTATTTT
>TRBJ2-7|TRBD2|TRBV20-1|NA|16
CSARPGLAGGRYEQYF
TGCAGTGCCAGGCCGGGGCTAGCGGGAGGGCGGTACGAGCAGTACTTC
>TRBJ2-6|NA|TRBV10-3|few|16
CAIGLGVNSGANVLTF
TGTGCCATCGGGTTAGGGGTGAACTCTGGGGCCAACGTCCTGACTTTC
>TRBJ1-1|TRBD1|TRBV2|NA|14
CASRNGQGGTEAFF
TGTGCCAGCAGGAACGGACAGGGGGGTACTGAAGCTTTCTTT
>TRBJ1-2|TRBD1|TRBV27|NA|15
CASSRSGQGARGYTF
TGTGCCAGCAGTAGATCCGGACAGGGGGCGAGGGGCTACACCTTC
>TRBJ2-7|TRBD2|TRBV3-1|NA|16
CASSQWASGSENEQYF
TGTGCCAGCAGCCAATGGGCTAGCGGGAGCGAAAATGAGCAGTACTTC
>TRBJ2-7|NA|TRBV21-1|few|15
CASSRRTGFALGQYF
TGTGCCAGCAGCAGGCGGACAGGGTTCGCCCTCGGGCAGTACTTC
>TRBJ2-5|TRBD2|TRBV3-1|NA|17
CASSFLTSGGLRETQYF
TGTGCCAGCAGCTTTCTGACTAGCGGGGGCCTGAGGGAGACCCAGTACTTC
>TRBJ2-7|TRBD1|TRBV20-1|NA|13
CSAKDRAAYEQYF
TGCAGTGCTAAGGACAGGGCCGCCTACGAGCAGTACTTC
>TRBJ2-6|NA|TRBV6-5|NA|16
CASAIGPPSGANVLTF
TGTGCCAGCGCCATAGGACCTCCCTCTGGGGCCAACGTCCTGACTTTC
>TRBJ2-5|TRBD2|TRBV20-1|NA|18
CSARPSTGTSGSQETQYF
TGCAGTGCTAGACCCTCTACGGGGACTAGCGGGAGCCAAGAGACCCAGTACTTC
>TRBJ1-2|TRBD1|TRBV11-2|few|14
CASSSGQGDYGYTF
TGTGCCAGCAGCTCCGGACAGGGGGACTATGGCTACACCTTC
>TRBJ2-5|NA|TRBV7-2|NA|17
CASSLASVWTGMETQYF
TGTGCCAGCAGCTTAGCTTCGGTTTGGACGGGGATGGAGACCCAGTACTTC
>TRBJ1-6|NA|TRBV7-3|NA|18
CASSLSPGTPNLNSPLHF
TGTGCCAGCAGCTTAAGTCCGGGGACACCGAACCTAAATTCACCCCTCCACTTT
>TRBJ1-2|NA|TRBV3-1|NA|13
CASSPTGTYGYTF
TGTGCCAGCAGCCCTACAGGTACCTATGGCTACACCTTC
>TRBJ2-6|NA|TRBV2|NA|15
CASSEDYSGANVLTF
TGTGCCAGCAGTGAAGACTACTCTGGGGCCAACGTCCTGACTTTC
>TRBJ2-1|TRBD2|TRBV4-2|NA|19
CASSQGVTSGMPLGNEQFF
TGTGCCAGCAGCCAAGGCGTGACTAGCGGGATGCCCCTCGGCAATGAGCAGTTCTTC
>TRBJ2-3|NA|TRBV3-1|NA|14
CASGARQPLDTQYF
TGTGCCAGCGGAGCCAGACAGCCTCTAGATACGCAGTATTTT
>TRBJ2-1|TRBD2|TRBV9|NA|15
CASNNLAGDYNEQFF
TGTGCCAGCAACAACTTAGCGGGGGATTACAATGAGCAGTTCTTC
>TRBJ2-5|NA|TRBV6-1|NA|14
CASRFLWEKETQYF
TGTGCCAGCAGGTTTCTTTGGGAGAAAGAGACCCAGTACTTC
>TRBJ2-7|NA|TRBV6-2/TRBV6-3|NA|14
CASELEGGTYEQYF
TGTGCCAGCGAACTGGAAGGGGGTACCTACGAGCAGTACTTC
>TRBJ2-3|NA|TRBV12-3/TRBV12-4|NA|15
CASSRARVRGDTQYF
TGTGCCAGCAGTCGAGCGAGAGTGAGAGGGGATACGCAGTATTTT
>TRBJ2-3|TRBD2|TRBV6-1|NA|18
CASRTLGLAGDSTDTQYF
TGTGCCAGCAGGACTCTGGGACTAGCGGGGGATAGCACAGATACGCAGTATTTT
>TRBJ1-1|NA|TRBV10-3|NA|15
CAISESRQKDTEAFF
TGTGCCATCAGTGAGTCTAGACAGAAGGACACTGAAGCTTTCTTT
>TRBJ1-2|NA|TRBV27|NA|15
CASSPDDPLNYGYTF
TGTGCCAGCAGCCCAGACGACCCTCTTAACTATGGCTACACCTTC
>TRBJ1-2|TRBD1|TRBV12-3/TRBV12-4|NA|15
CASRNKDRANYGYTF
TGTGCCAGCAGAAATAAGGACAGGGCGAACTATGGCTACACCTTC
>TRBJ2-1|TRBD2|TRBV3-1|NA|16
CASSQVSGRGSNEQFF
TGTGCCAGCAGCCAAGTAAGCGGGAGGGGTAGCAATGAGCAGTTCTTC
>TRBJ2-3|NA|TRBV6-2/TRBV6-3|NA|13
CASTRTWTDTQYF
TGTGCCAGCACCCGAACCTGGACAGATACGCAGTATTTT
>TRBJ2-1|TRBD2|TRBV7-9|few|15
CASSTSGGAYNEQFF
TGTGCCAGCAGCACGAGCGGGGGAGCCTACAATGAGCAGTTCTTC
>TRBJ2-1|TRBD2|TRBV27|few|16
CASSPVAGSSYNEQFF
TGTGCCAGCAGTCCCGTAGCGGGGAGCTCCTACAATGAGCAGTTCTTC
>TRBJ2-3|NA|TRBV9|NA|15
CASSVAGGLTDTQYF
TGTGCCAGCAGCGTAGCGGGCGGCCTCACAGATACGCAGTATTTT
>TRBJ2-7|TRBD2|TRBV4-3|few|15
CASSQTSGRVYEQYF
TGCGCCAGCAGCCAAACTAGCGGGAGAGTCTACGAGCAGTACTTC
>TRBJ2-7|TRBD2|TRBV20-1|NA|14
CSAPASGGTYEQYF
TGCAGTGCGCCTGCTAGCGGGGGGACTTACGAGCAGTACTTC
>TRBJ1-2|NA|TRBV6-2/TRBV6-3|NA|13
CASSYQFDYGYTF
TGTGCCAGCAGTTACCAGTTCGACTATGGCTACACCTTC
>TRBJ2-7|NA|TRBV20-1|NA|13
CSARGDNAYEQYF
TGCAGTGCTAGAGGGGACAACGCCTACGAGCAGTACTTC
>TRBJ2-2|TRBD2|TRBV9|NA|15
CASSFGTSGDGELFF
TGTGCCAGCAGCTTCGGGACTAGCGGGGACGGGGAGCTGTTTTTT
>TRBJ2-7|NA|TRBV4-3|NA|15
CASSRAVGISYEQYF
TGCGCCAGCAGCCGTGCCGTCGGGATCTCCTACGAGCAGTACTTC
>TRBJ2-3|TRBD2|TRBV27|many|16
CASSLGGTSGPRTQYF
TGTGCCAGCAGTTTAGGTGGGACTAGCGGCCCGCGCACGCAGTATTTT
>TRBJ2-3|NA|TRBV7-9|few|14
CASSLVGVGDTQYF
TGTGCCAGCAGCTTAGTCGGGGTCGGAGATACGCAGTATTTT
>TRBJ2-7|NA|TRBV3-1|NA|14
CASSQGWSLHEQYF
TGTGCCAGCAGCCAAGGATGGAGTCTGCACGAGCAGTACTTC
>TRBJ1-4|NA|TRBV9|NA|15
CASSVGGGTNEKLFF
TGTGCCAGCAGCGTAGGAGGAGGAACTAATGAAAAACTGTTTTTT
>TRBJ1-5|NA|TRBV27|NA|12
CASGYGNQPQHF
TGTGCCAGCGGTTACGGTAATCAGCCCCAGCATTTT
>TRBJ2-3|TRBD2|TRBV12-3/TRBV12-4|NA|14
CASSPREGSDTQYF
TGTGCCAGCAGCCCGCGGGAGGGCTCAGATACGCAGTATTTT
>TRBJ2-6|TRBD2|TRBV19|NA|16
CASSTGLADGANVLTF
TGTGCCAGTAGTACGGGACTAGCTGACGGGGCCAACGTCCTGACTTTC
>TRBJ2-3|NA|TRBV7-2|NA|17
CASSLASAAPFTDTQYF
TGTGCCAGCAGCTTAGCGAGCGCGGCTCCATTTACAGATACGCAGTATTTT
>TRBJ2-2|NA|TRBV7-3|NA|17
CASSLTRIAANTGELFF
TGTGCCAGCAGCTTAACGAGAATAGCAGCGAACACCGGGGAGCTGTTTTTT
>TRBJ2-5|NA|TRBV5-1|NA|17
CASSLGASQRVLETQYF
TGCGCCAGCAGCTTGGGTGCCAGCCAGCGGGTTCTAGAGACCCAGTACTTC
>TRBJ2-5|NA|TRBV4-1|NA|14
CASSPPDYNNEQYF
TGCGCCAGCAGCCCGCCGGACTATAACAATGAGCAGTACTTC
>TRBJ2-1|NA|TRBV20-1|NA|13
CSANDGSYNEQFF
TGCAGTGCTAACGATGGCTCCTACAATGAGCAGTTCTTC
>TRBJ2-3|NA|TRBV20-1|many|12
CSASSASDTQYF
TGCAGTGCTAGTAGCGCATCGGATACGCAGTATTTT
>TRBJ2-3|NA|TRBV12-3/TRBV12-4|once|12
CASSLKWDTQYF
TGTGCCAGCAGCCTAAAATGGGATACGCAGTATTTT
>TRBJ2-7|TRBD2|TRBV7-9|few|16
CASRTTNSGSYYEQYF
TGTGCCAGCAGGACCACTAATAGCGGGAGTTACTACGAGCAGTACTTC
>TRBJ2-5|TRBD2|TRBV12-3/TRBV12-4|NA|15
CASSILAGGQETQYF
TGTGCCAGCAGTATTCTAGCGGGGGGACAAGAGACCCAGTACTTC
>TRBJ2-5|NA|TRBV3-1|NA|14
CASSQARGQETQYF
TGTGCCAGCAGCCAGGCCAGGGGCCAAGAGACCCAGTACTTC
>TRBJ2-1|NA|TRBV11-3|NA|15
CASSLGGWAYNEQFF
TGTGCCAGCAGCTTAGGGGGATGGGCCTACAATGAGCAGTTCTTC
>TRBJ2-3|NA|TRBV10-3|few|15
CAISEFGQHTDTQYF
TGTGCCATCAGTGAGTTCGGACAGCACACAGATACGCAGTATTTT